This TCR beta chain was sequenced for a study of cytomegalovirus exposure and HLA in healthy donors. The PCR was carried out with 60 Vbeta primers and 13 Jbeta primers. Method: immunoSEQ multiplex PCR; TCRdb's copy keeps in-frame clones and lacks some. This sample has roughly 130,000 clones, with about 82% found just once. CDR1 and CDR2 from the germline V gene are SGHRS and YFSETQ. V trimming: 4 bases; J trimming: 3 bases; junction bases outside the gene matches: 5. The CDR3 runs to 14 residues. The chain carries TRBV5-1 and TRBJ1-1; 8 bases are shared with TRBD1. The specimen was PBMCs. The receptor's source is a man younger than 45 in good health and CMV-seronegative. The CDR3 nucleotides read TGCGCCAGCAGCCCAGACAGGGGCGACACTGAAGCTTTCTTT. This codes for CASSPDRGDTEAFF.